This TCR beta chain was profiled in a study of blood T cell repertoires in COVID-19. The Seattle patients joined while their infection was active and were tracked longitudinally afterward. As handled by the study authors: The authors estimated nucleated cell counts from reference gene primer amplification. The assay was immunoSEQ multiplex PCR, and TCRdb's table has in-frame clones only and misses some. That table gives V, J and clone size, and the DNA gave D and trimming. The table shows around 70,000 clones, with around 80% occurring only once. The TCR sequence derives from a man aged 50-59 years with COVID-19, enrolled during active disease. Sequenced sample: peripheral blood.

CDR3 bases: TGCAGCGGGAGGCCCCTCTACGAGCAGTACTTC. Protein: CSGRPLYEQYF. The chain is built from TRBV20-1 and TRBJ2-7; 7 bases align to TRBD2. CDR3 length: 11 amino acids. Germline assignment: CDR1 DFQATT and CDR2 SNEGSKA (reference sequence).